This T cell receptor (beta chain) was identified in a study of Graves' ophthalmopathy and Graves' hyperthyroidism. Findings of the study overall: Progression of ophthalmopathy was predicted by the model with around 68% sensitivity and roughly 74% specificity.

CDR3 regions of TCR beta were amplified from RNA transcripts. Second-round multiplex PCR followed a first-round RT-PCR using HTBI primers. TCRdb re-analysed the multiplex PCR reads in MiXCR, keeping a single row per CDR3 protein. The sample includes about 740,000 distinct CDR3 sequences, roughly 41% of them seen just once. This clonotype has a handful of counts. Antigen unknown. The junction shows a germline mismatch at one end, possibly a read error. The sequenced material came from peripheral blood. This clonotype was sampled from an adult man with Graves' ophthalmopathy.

CDR3 region: CASSGTGGSEQYF. As DNA, the CDR3 is TGTGCCAGCAGCGGGACGGGGGGCTCCGAGCAGTACTTC. The gene calls are TRBV10-1 and TRBJ2-7; possibly TRBD2 for D (7 bases). The CDR3 consists of 13 residues. Germline V lookup: CDR1 WNHNN, CDR2 SYGVQD (reference sequence).